A selection of T cell receptor beta chains follows, all from one sample in a study of control samples from healthy donors and cancer patients. Sequenced by immunoSEQ multiplex PCR; TCRdb stores in-frame clones only, minus some. The profile shows some 100,000 clones, roughly 90% of them singletons. The sample was blood. These receptors were obtained from a human donor in good health. The donor label of this sample is uncertain. Each CDR3 is given with its conserved first and last residue. Each record gives: clone size, J gene, V gene, D gene, CDR3 DNA, CDR3 protein. A D gene is named only where the DNA matches it firmly. Where a row states a size, it is once, few, many or the class of an expanded clone; other rows omit it.

size: .
J: TRBJ2-5
V: TRBV3-1/TRBV3-2
D: TRBD2
DNA: TGTGCCAGCAGCCAAGGACTAGCGGGGGGCCAAGAGACCCAGTACTTC
CDR3: CASSQGLAGGQETQYF

size: .
J: TRBJ1-1
V: TRBV19
D: .
DNA: TGTGCCAGTAGTATCGCCCTCAGAGTGAACACTGAAGCTTTCTTT
CDR3: CASSIALRVNTEAFF

size: .
J: TRBJ1-1
V: TRBV9
D: TRBD1
DNA: TGTGCCAGCAGCGTAGCTTGGGACAGGCCTGAAGCTTTCTTT
CDR3: CASSVAWDRPEAFF

size: .
J: TRBJ1-3
V: TRBV6-1
D: .
DNA: TGTGCCAGCAGTGAAAACACCATATATTTT
CDR3: CASSENTIYF

size: .
J: TRBJ1-2
V: TRBV5-5
D: .
DNA: TGTGCCAGCAGCCCCCAGACCTTTAACTATGGCTACACCTTC
CDR3: CASSPQTFNYGYTF

size: .
J: TRBJ1-2
V: TRBV5-5
D: .
DNA: TGTGCCAGCAGCTTAAGTGAGACACTTCATGGCTACACCTTC
CDR3: CASSLSETLHGYTF

size: .
J: TRBJ2-6
V: TRBV29-1
D: .
DNA: TGCAGCGGTACAGTCTCTGGGGCCAACGTCCTGACTTTC
CDR3: CSGTVSGANVLTF

size: .
J: TRBJ1-2
V: TRBV19
D: .
DNA: TGTGCCACAAAACAGGGTTTTGGCTACACCTTC
CDR3: CATKQGFGYTF

size: .
J: TRBJ1-5
V: TRBV3-1/TRBV3-2
D: .
DNA: TGTGCCAGCTCATCCCAAGCCGGGGATCAGCCCCAGCATTTT
CDR3: CASSSQAGDQPQHF

size: .
J: TRBJ1-1
V: TRBV12-3/TRBV12-4
D: .
DNA: TGTGCCAGCAGTCGGAATGGCCTCACTGAAGCTTTCTTT
CDR3: CASSRNGLTEAFF

size: .
J: TRBJ1-2
V: TRBV6-1
D: .
DNA: TGTACCAGCAGTGAAAGGAACGGGGGCAATTATGGCTACACCTTC
CDR3: CTSSERNGGNYGYTF

size: .
J: TRBJ1-1
V: TRBV18
D: .
DNA: TGTGCCAGCTCACCACAGGGCCACACTGAAGCTTTCTTT
CDR3: CASSPQGHTEAFF

size: .
J: TRBJ2-1
V: TRBV29-1
D: TRBD2
DNA: TGCAGCGTAACAACTAGCGGGAGGGTTAGTGAGCAGTTCTTC
CDR3: CSVTTSGRVSEQFF

size: .
J: TRBJ2-7
V: TRBV19
D: .
DNA: TGTGCCAGTAGTTTATCCTTGACAGCCTCCTACGAGCAGTACTTC
CDR3: CASSLSLTASYEQYF

size: few
J: TRBJ2-7
V: TRBV5-1
D: .
DNA: TGCGCCAGCAGCTTGCAGCCCGACGAGCAGTACTTC
CDR3: CASSLQPDEQYF

size: once
J: TRBJ1-2
V: TRBV19
D: TRBD1
DNA: TGTGCCAGTAGTCAACAGGGGACGGGTGGCTACACCTTC
CDR3: CASSQQGTGGYTF

size: once
J: TRBJ1-1
V: TRBV9
D: .
DNA: TGTGCCAGCAGCCTAGGGAGGGTCACTGAAGCTTTCTTT
CDR3: CASSLGRVTEAFF

size: once
J: TRBJ2-5
V: TRBV18
D: TRBD2
DNA: TGTGCCAGCTCGTTGGGACTAGCGGGCGCACGGGGAGAAGAGACCCAGTACTTC
CDR3: CASSLGLAGARGEETQYF

size: .
J: TRBJ2-1
V: TRBV5-1
D: TRBD2
DNA: TGCGCCAGCAGCTTGGAAGCGGGGTACAATGAGCAGTTCTTC
CDR3: CASSLEAGYNEQFF

size: .
J: TRBJ1-4
V: TRBV5-1
D: TRBD1
DNA: TGCGCCAGCAGCTTGGATGTTTCAACAGGGGGAAATGAAAAACTGTTTTTT
CDR3: CASSLDVSTGGNEKLFF

size: .
J: TRBJ2-7
V: TRBV30
D: .
DNA: TGTGCCTGGGAGGCCTCCTACGAGCAGTACTTC
CDR3: CAWEASYEQYF

size: .
J: TRBJ2-7
V: TRBV2
D: .
DNA: TGTGCCAGCAGTGAAGCGGAGGGCGGAGGTTCGAGGGAGCAGTACTTC
CDR3: CASSEAEGGGSREQYF

size: .
J: TRBJ2-1
V: TRBV4-2
D: TRBD1
DNA: TGTGCCAGCAGCGTACGGGGACAGGGGATGATCAATGAGCAGTTCTTC
CDR3: CASSVRGQGMINEQFF

size: .
J: TRBJ2-5
V: TRBV7-9
D: TRBD1
DNA: TGTGCCAGCAGCGGCAGAGACAGGGGGGAGACCCAGTACTTC
CDR3: CASSGRDRGETQYF

size: .
J: TRBJ2-3
V: TRBV6-5
D: .
DNA: TGTGCCAGCAGTTACTCGTCCGCGGACCACACAGATACGCAGTATTTT
CDR3: CASSYSSADHTDTQYF

size: .
J: TRBJ2-1
V: TRBV10-3
D: .
DNA: TGTGCCATCAGTGAGACATCGGGGAATACCTACAATGAGCAGTTCTTC
CDR3: CAISETSGNTYNEQFF

size: .
J: TRBJ2-2
V: TRBV24-1
D: .
DNA: TGTGCCACCAACAGTGGGGGCCCCACCGGGGAGCTGTTTTTT
CDR3: CATNSGGPTGELFF

size: .
J: TRBJ1-1
V: TRBV6-5
D: TRBD1
DNA: TGTGCCAGCAGTTCCAGGGGGCTGGTGAACACTGAAGCTTTCTTT
CDR3: CASSSRGLVNTEAFF

size: .
J: TRBJ1-6
V: TRBV5-6
D: .
DNA: TGTGCCAGCAGCTTGCGCGGACCGTATAATTCACCCCTCCACTTT
CDR3: CASSLRGPYNSPLHF

size: .
J: TRBJ2-2
V: TRBV11-2
D: .
DNA: TGTGCCAGCAGCTTGGAGACAGGGAACACCGGGGAGCTGTTTTTT
CDR3: CASSLETGNTGELFF

size: .
J: TRBJ1-6
V: TRBV5-1
D: TRBD1
DNA: TGCGCCAGCAGCTTACAGGGGCGGGATTCACCCCTCCACTTT
CDR3: CASSLQGRDSPLHF

size: .
J: TRBJ2-2
V: TRBV9
D: .
DNA: TGTGCCAGCAGCGTAGCTGGGCGAGAGTCCGGGGAGCTGTTTTTT
CDR3: CASSVAGRESGELFF

size: .
J: TRBJ2-3
V: TRBV23-1
D: .
DNA: TGCGCCAGCAGTCAGCCCGCAGGGCCAGATACGCAGTATTTT
CDR3: CASSQPAGPDTQYF

size: .
J: TRBJ1-2
V: TRBV9
D: .
DNA: TGTGCCAGCAGCGTAACCAATTATGGCTACACCTTC
CDR3: CASSVTNYGYTF

size: .
J: TRBJ1-5
V: TRBV5-1
D: .
DNA: TGCGCCAGCAGCCCGGACAGCTATAGCAATCAGCCCCAGCATTTT
CDR3: CASSPDSYSNQPQHF

size: .
J: TRBJ2-5
V: TRBV7-6
D: .
DNA: TGTGCCAGCAGCTTATTTGGACTTGCGTTAGAGACCCAGTACTTC
CDR3: CASSLFGLALETQYF

size: .
J: TRBJ1-2
V: TRBV7-9
D: .
DNA: TGTGCCAGCAGTTTGCAGGAAACCTATGGCTACACCTTC
CDR3: CASSLQETYGYTF

size: .
J: TRBJ2-6
V: TRBV6-5
D: .
DNA: TGTGCCGGGGGGGCCCCTGGGGCCAACGTCCTGACTTTC
CDR3: CAGGAPGANVLTF

size: .
J: TRBJ2-2
V: TRBV9
D: .
DNA: TGTGCCAGCAGCGTAGATGTGGGGGCCGGGGAGCTGTTTTTT
CDR3: CASSVDVGAGELFF

size: .
J: TRBJ1-5
V: TRBV24-1
D: .
DNA: TGTGCCACCAGTGACCTGGGCAATCAGCCCCAGCATTTT
CDR3: CATSDLGNQPQHF

size: .
J: TRBJ2-2
V: TRBV7-6
D: .
DNA: TGTGCCAGCAGCTTAGTACAGGGTACTACCGGGGAGCTGTTTTTT
CDR3: CASSLVQGTTGELFF

size: few
J: TRBJ2-1
V: TRBV4-2
D: .
DNA: TGTGCCAGCAGCCAAGATCCGAGGGGGGGCTACAATGAGCAGTTCTTC
CDR3: CASSQDPRGGYNEQFF

size: .
J: TRBJ2-5
V: TRBV6-5
D: .
DNA: TGTGCCAGCAGTTCCCCCGACCTAGCGAGGGAGACCCAGTACTTC
CDR3: CASSSPDLARETQYF

size: .
J: TRBJ2-2
V: TRBV5-6
D: .
DNA: TGTGCCACCCAGACAGGGAGGGACACCGGGGAGCTGTTTTTT
CDR3: CATQTGRDTGELFF

size: .
J: TRBJ2-2
V: TRBV7-8
D: .
DNA: TGTGCCAGCAGCAGATACTGGGACACCGGGGAGCTGTTTTTT
CDR3: CASSRYWDTGELFF

size: once
J: TRBJ1-2
V: TRBV5-8
D: TRBD1
DNA: TGTGCCAGCCGGATATCCCGGGACAGTGGCTACACCTTC
CDR3: CASRISRDSGYTF

size: .
J: TRBJ1-1
V: TRBV19
D: .
DNA: TGTGCCAGTAGTGCCGGACAGATGAACACTGAAGCTTTCTTT
CDR3: CASSAGQMNTEAFF

size: .
J: TRBJ1-4
V: TRBV30
D: .
DNA: TGTGCCTGGACACGACCCGTCGATGAAAAACTGTTTTTT
CDR3: CAWTRPVDEKLFF

size: .
J: TRBJ1-5
V: TRBV12-3/TRBV12-4
D: .
DNA: TGTGCCAGCAGCCAAAAAAAATATCAGCCCCAGCATTTT
CDR3: CASSQKKYQPQHF

size: .
J: TRBJ1-1
V: TRBV5-4
D: .
DNA: TGTGCCAGCAGCTTAGGTCGGAAGCCCGAAGCTTTCTTT
CDR3: CASSLGRKPEAFF

size: few
J: TRBJ2-5
V: TRBV5-5
D: .
DNA: TGTGCCAGCAGCATAGGACAGTCGCCAGAGACCCAGTACTTC
CDR3: CASSIGQSPETQYF

size: .
J: TRBJ2-2
V: TRBV24-1
D: .
DNA: TGTGCCATCGAACACTTGAACACCGGGGAGCTGTTTTTT
CDR3: CAIEHLNTGELFF

size: .
J: TRBJ2-3
V: TRBV5-1
D: TRBD2
DNA: TGCGCCAGCAGCTTGGGAGGGCTAGCGGCAGATACGCAGTATTTT
CDR3: CASSLGGLAADTQYF